This entry lists 14 T cell receptor beta chains sequenced from one sample in a study of identifying expanded T cells in peripheral blood. Profiling relied on immunoSEQ multiplex PCR, and the TCRdb table lists in-frame clones only, not all of them. This sample has roughly 100,000 clones; around 88% occur once, and the top ten carry roughly 14%. Sequencing was carried out using blood. These receptors all stem from a person aged 18 to 75 in good health.

There are a few counts of this clone. This chain uses TRBV30 with TRBJ1-3; perhaps TRBD1 as D (5 bases). This CDR3 comprises 13 residues. The V gene lost 0 bases and the J gene lost 7 bases, with 10 bases spanning the gap. CDR1 is GTSNPN and CDR2 is SVGIG in the germline V gene (reference sequence). This CDR3 is CAWSVGGGNTIYF. Here the CDR3 DNA reads TGTGCCTGGAGTGTAGGTGGGGGGAACACCATATATTTT.

This sequence joins TRBV6-4 and TRBJ2-2, with D possibly matching TRBD1 (5 bases). V dropped 6 bases and J dropped 0 bases, with 8 bases sitting between them. This CDR3 has 14 amino acids. CDR1 MRHNA and CDR2 SNTAGT come from the germline V gene. CDR3 region: CASRETANTGELFF. The CDR3, as DNA: TGTGCCAGCAGAGAGACAGCGAACACCGGGGAGCTGTTTTTT.

This clone appeared once. The chain has TRBV25-1 and TRBJ1-2; 9 positions agree with TRBD1. Germline V gene lookup returns CDR1 MGHDK and CDR2 SYGVNS. Unmatched junction bases numbered 7, after V lost 4 bases and J lost 4 bases. The CDR3 covers 15 residues. In DNA form, the CDR3 reads TGTGCCAGCAGTGTTCACAGGGGGCCCCCCTATGGCTACACCTTC. Protein sequence: CASSVHRGPPYGYTF.

V and J are TRBV7-9 and TRBJ2-7; 7 nucleotides agree with TRBD1. Germline V lookup: CDR1 SEHNR, CDR2 FQNEAQ (reference sequence). After removal of 5 bases from V and 5 bases from J, the junction contained 9 bases not matched to a gene. The CDR3 length is 14 residues. CDR3 DNA: TGTGCCAGCAGCAAATCACGAGGGGGCCACGAGCAGTACTTC. Amino acid sequence: CASSKSRGGHEQYF.

J is TRBJ2-2 and V is TRBV11-3; D ambiguous. There are 14 residues in the CDR3. The V gene's germline CDR1 is SGHNT and CDR2 YENEEA. The germline V and J ends were trimmed by 2 bases and 4 bases, with 8 bases remaining between them. The CDR3 sequence: CASSLSPGTGELFF. CDR3 nucleotide sequence: TGTGCCAGCAGCTTAAGCCCCGGCACCGGGGAGCTGTTTTTT.

DNA for the CDR3: TGTGCCAGCAGCTTAGGTGGGGCGTCTGGAAACACCATATATTTT. Encoded protein: CASSLGGASGNTIYF. This chain uses TRBV11-3 with TRBJ1-3, with D possibly being TRBD1 (5 bases). From germline, CDR1 is SGHNT and CDR2 YENEEA. This CDR3 contains 15 residues. Trimming removed 1 base from V and 1 base from J, with 8 bases in between.

V is TRBV28 and J is TRBJ1-4; TRBD1 aligns across 10 bases. This CDR3 contains 16 residues. V dropped 2 bases and J dropped 10; count of bases not matched to a gene: 10. Per the germline V gene, CDR1 is MDHEN and CDR2 is SYDVKM. The CDR3 region is CASSLPPGQGFGKLFF. Here the CDR3 DNA reads TGTGCCAGCAGTTTACCACCGGGACAGGGGTTCGGAAAACTGTTTTTT.

The J gene is TRBJ2-4, the V gene TRBV29-1, with D perhaps matching TRBD1 (6 bases). The CDR3 spans 15 residues. From germline, CDR1 is SQVTM and CDR2 ANQGSEA. V lost 4 bases to trimming and J lost 1 base, with 14 bases between them. Here the CDR3 DNA reads TGCAGCGTTGCCCTGTGGGGGCCGGCCAAAAACATTCAGTACTTC. This encodes CSVALWGPAKNIQYF.

This clone was seen just once. V gene TRBV2 combines with J gene TRBJ2-3; D might be TRBD1 or TRBD2, each matching 5 bases. The V gene lost 6 bases and the J gene lost 7 bases, with 14 bases spanning the gap. Germline loops: CDR1 SNHLY, CDR2 FYNNEI. This CDR3 comprises 13 residues. The chain's CDR3 is CASRPGTLNTQYF. The CDR3 DNA is TGTGCCAGCAGACCGGGGACCCTTAATACGCAGTATTTT.

This sequence joins TRBV29-1 and TRBJ2-1, with 7 bases that match TRBD2. The CDR3 is 15 amino acids. Germline V lookup: CDR1 SQVTM, CDR2 ANQGSEA. V lost 4 bases and J lost 2; bases outside the gene matches: 8. The CDR3 DNA follows: TGCAGCGTTGTCCATTGGGGGAGGGCCTACAATGAGCAGTTCTTC. Translation gives CSVVHWGRAYNEQFF.

The chain couples TRBV5-8 to TRBJ2-3; 8 bases fit TRBD2. The CDR3 totals 14 residues. Germline loops: CDR1 SGHTS, CDR2 YDEGEE. The V and J ends lost 7 bases and 10 bases, in that order; junction bases with no gene match: 14. In nucleotides, the CDR3 is TGTGCCAGCCGTCGGTCGGGAGGGATCCTATCGCAGTATTTT. It is translated as CASRRSGGILSQYF.

The J gene is TRBJ2-1, the V gene TRBV28, with 9 bases that match TRBD2. Germline lookup yields CDR1 MDHEN and CDR2 SYDVKM. V lost 2 bases, J lost 7 bases, and 6 bases stayed unmatched. This CDR3 has 15 amino acids. The CDR3 loop is CASSLSLAGSNEQFF. The DNA for the CDR3 is TGTGCCAGCAGTTTAAGTCTAGCGGGGAGTAATGAGCAGTTCTTC.

The chain has TRBV5-4 and TRBJ2-3; D remains unclear. Germline CDR1 reads SGHNT; CDR2 reads YYREEE (reference sequence). This CDR3 is built from 16 residues. Trimming removed 2 bases from V and 3 bases from J, with 16 bases in between. The chain's CDR3 is CASSFGWDIFTDTQYF. CDR3 nucleotide sequence: TGTGCCAGCAGCTTCGGGTGGGATATCTTTACAGATACGCAGTATTTT.

The genes are TRBV16 and TRBJ2-7; D might be TRBD2 (5 bases). Deletions cut 2 bases from V and 3 bases from J, with 14 bases between. The CDR3 runs to 15 residues. Germline loops: CDR1 KGHSY, CDR2 FQNENV. DNA for the CDR3: TGTGCCAGCAGCCAACGGGGTCTGGGTGACTACGAGCAGTACTTC. Translation gives CASSQRGLGDYEQYF.